Presented here are 22 T cell receptor beta chains from one specimen sequenced in a study of blood T cells in healthy people across ages. A second PCR of roughly 6 to 12 cycles used a sample-barcoded 5' primer and a J-beta primer mix. A single record per CDR3 protein comes from TCRdb applying MiXCR to the 5' RACE reads. The data hold under 2,000,000 distinct CDR3 sequences, with around half observed a single time. Sequenced material: blood. The origin of the receptors is a woman in her forties in good health.

The rearrangement links TRBV10-3 to TRBJ2-3; 7 bases align to TRBD2. V shed 4 bases and J 4 bases; nucleotides not matched to a gene: 5. Germline-derived CDR1 and CDR2 are ENHRY and SYGVKD. The CDR3 contains 14 residues. CDR3 DNA: TGTGCCATCAGTGCGAGCGGGGCGGCAGATACGCAGTATTTT. Amino acid sequence: CAISASGAADTQYF.

This clonotype showed up just once. Compared with germline, one end of the junction differs, possibly owing to a read error. The chain recombines TRBV6-5 with TRBJ2-5; 11 bases align to TRBD1. The J call may be wrong; the DNA end is better matched by TRBJ2-7. Germline CDR1 MNHEY, CDR2 SVGAGI. This CDR3 is 14 amino acids long. As DNA, the CDR3 is TGTGCCAGCAATTACGGGACAGGGGGGAACGAGCAGTACTTC. It encodes CASNYGTGGNEQYF.

In this sample, this clonotype turned up once. The chain links TRBV5-6 to TRBJ1-2, with D tentatively TRBD1 (5 bases). V shed 5 bases and J shed 5 bases, with 13 bases lying between them. CDR3 length equals 13 residues. Germline values: CDR1 SGHDT, CDR2 YYEEEE. CDR3 protein: CASSIGDKYGYTF. The CDR3 region has the DNA TGTGCCAGCAGTATAGGGGATAAGTATGGCTACACCTTC.

V is TRBV6-5 and J is TRBJ1-2, with 7 bases lining up with TRBD1. The CDR3 is 12 residues long. Per the germline V gene, CDR1 is MNHEY and CDR2 is SVGAGI. Losses at the gene ends were 6 bases for V and 8 bases for J; bases not matched to a gene: 6. The CDR3 is CASRLTGSGYTF. In nucleotides, the CDR3 is TGTGCCAGCAGACTGACAGGGAGCGGCTACACCTTC.

This clonotype has a count of ten or more. The gene calls are TRBV27 and TRBJ2-7; 8 nucleotides agree with TRBD2. CDR3 length: 15 amino acids. From germline, CDR1 is MNHEY and CDR2 SMNVEV (reference sequence). Trimming removed 6 bases from V and 0 bases from J; junction bases left unmatched: 7. CDR3 region: CASSSRGGSSYEQYF. The CDR3 bases are TGTGCCAGCAGCTCCCGGGGGGGGAGCTCCTACGAGCAGTACTTC.

The chain recombines TRBV6-5 with TRBJ2-5; TRBD1 aligns across 7 bases. From germline, CDR1 is MNHEY and CDR2 SVGAGI. CDR3 length equals 15 residues. Unmatched junction bases numbered 8, after V lost 0 bases and J lost 7 bases. Here the CDR3 DNA reads TGTGCCAGCAGTTACTCACCAGGGTCAGGGGGGACCCAGTACTTC. This encodes CASSYSPGSGGTQYF.

This rearrangement joins TRBV24-1 to TRBJ2-3; 12 bases match TRBD1. The V gene's germline CDR1 is KGHDR and CDR2 SFDVKD. This CDR3 contains 16 residues. Germline trimming cut 4 bases from V and 4 bases from J; bases unmatched to any gene: 5. The CDR3 region has the DNA TGTGCCACCAGTGAACCGGGACAGGGGGCCGCAGATACGCAGTATTTT. Amino acids: CATSEPGQGAADTQYF.

The chain couples TRBV7-9 to TRBJ2-3; 7 positions match TRBD2. This CDR3 is 15 amino acids long. After removal of 1 base from V and 4 bases from J, the junction contained 5 bases not matched to a gene. Germline loops: CDR1 SEHNR, CDR2 FQNEAQ (reference sequence). The CDR3 coding sequence is TGTGCCAGCAGCTTAGGTACTAGCGCCTCAGATACGCAGTATTTT. Amino acids: CASSLGTSASDTQYF.

V usage is TRBV9 and J usage is TRBJ2-3, with D perhaps given as TRBD1 or TRBD2 (5 bases each). The V and J ends lost 0 bases and 0 bases respectively, with 11 bases between them. Germline values: CDR1 SGDLS, CDR2 YYNGEE. This CDR3 spans 16 amino acids. The CDR3 here is CASSVEPGASTDTQYF. CDR3 DNA: TGTGCCAGCAGCGTAGAACCCGGGGCCAGCACAGATACGCAGTATTTT.

The J gene is TRBJ2-1, the V gene TRBV14, with TRBD2 matching 10 bases. Germline assignment: CDR1 SGHDN and CDR2 FVKESK. This CDR3 contains 16 residues. The V and J ends lost 4 bases and 2 bases, in that order; junction bases with no gene match: 5. CDR3 amino acids: CASSRSGGDAYNEQFF. CDR3 in DNA: TGTGCCAGCAGCCGGAGCGGGGGGGACGCCTACAATGAGCAGTTCTTC.

The chain carries TRBV21-1 and TRBJ2-7; the table's D call, TRBD1, was not checked against the DNA. The end of the DNA is better explained by TRBJ2-5, so the J call may be wrong. TRBV21-1 is an annotated pseudogene. The CDR3 has 18 residues. CDR3 sequence: CASSNGDQGRPLQETQYF. Here the CDR3 DNA reads TGTGCTAGCAGCAATGGGGACCAGGGGCGACCCTTGCAAGAGACCCAGTACTTC.

The rearrangement joins TRBV29-1 to TRBJ2-3; 11 bases are a match to TRBD2. From germline, CDR1 is SQVTM and CDR2 ANQGSEA. CDR3 length: 14 amino acids. V shed 7 bases, J shed 6 bases, and the junction held 9 bases outside the gene matches. CDR3 in amino acids: CSASSGGAVDTQYF. In DNA form, the CDR3 reads TGCAGCGCTAGTAGCGGGGGGGCTGTGGATACGCAGTATTTT.

This clonotype was seen only a few times. V and J are TRBV20-1 and TRBJ2-7; TRBD1 agrees at 8 bases. Germline CDR1 is DFQATT and CDR2 is SNEGSKA (reference sequence). V trimming: 1 base; J trimming: 0 bases; junction bases outside the gene matches: 8. There are 16 residues in the CDR3. The CDR3 nucleotides read TGCAGTGCTAGAGGCGGCCGGACAGGGAGCTCCTACGAGCAGTACTTC. Residues: CSARGGRTGSSYEQYF.

The V gene is TRBV9, the J gene TRBJ2-1; the match to TRBD2 covers 7 bases. The CDR3 contains 15 residues. CDR1 SGDLS and CDR2 YYNGEE come from the germline V gene. With 0 bases clipped from V and 8 bases from J, the junction kept 8 bases outside the gene matches. CDR3 loop: CASSVGGGVKDEQFF. DNA for the CDR3: TGTGCCAGCAGCGTAGGGGGGGGAGTCAAGGATGAGCAGTTCTTC.

This clonotype was detected a few times. The V gene is TRBV6-2 or TRBV6-3, the J gene TRBJ1-5, with a tentative D call TRBD1 (5 bases). Trimming removed 7 bases at V and 3 bases at J, with 16 bases between. Germline V CDR1 and CDR2: MNHEY, SVGEGT. The CDR3 is 15 residues long. CDR3 in DNA: TGTGCCAGCAATCATATGGGACGGACCAATCAGCCCCAGCATTTT. It yields the protein CASNHMGRTNQPQHF.

The chain combines TRBV4-3 with TRBJ2-1; 11 positions agree with TRBD2. The CDR3 is 18 residues long. Germline V lookup: CDR1 LGHNA, CDR2 YSLEER. V was clipped by 0 bases and J by 0 bases; unmatched bases: 4. The DNA of the CDR3 is TGCGCCAGCAGCCAAGAACTAGCGGGGGCTATCTCCTACAATGAGCAGTTCTTC. Translating gives CASSQELAGAISYNEQFF.

This chain links TRBV24-1 with TRBJ2-5; 13 positions match TRBD2. Germline V gives CDR1 KGHDR, CDR2 SFDVKD. The CDR3 has 16 residues. V lost 4 bases to trimming and J lost 0 bases; unmatched junction nucleotides: 1. The CDR3: CATSEGLAGYQETQYF. In DNA, the CDR3 is TGTGCCACCAGTGAGGGACTAGCGGGGTACCAAGAGACCCAGTACTTC.

This clonotype was counted a few times. The chain is built from TRBV27 and TRBJ2-1; D may be TRBD2 (5 bases). This CDR3 has 15 amino acids. In germline, CDR1 is MNHEY, CDR2 SMNVEV (reference sequence). The ends were cut back, 8 bases at V and 5 bases at J, with 19 bases in the middle. CDR3 in amino acids: CASSTMDTMHNEQFF. The CDR3 bases are TGTGCCAGCTCGACTATGGATACGATGCACAATGAGCAGTTCTTC.

This clonotype occurred a few times. V is TRBV4-3 and J is TRBJ2-1, with 9 bases identical to TRBD1. V lost 0 bases, J lost 7 bases, and 4 bases stayed unmatched. The CDR3 is 15 residues long. CDR1 and CDR2 (germline): LGHNA, YSLEER. The CDR3 spells CASSQEQGAWNEQFF. The CDR3 DNA sequence: TGCGCCAGCAGCCAAGAACAGGGGGCTTGGAATGAGCAGTTCTTC.

This clonotype was observed a handful of times. The rearrangement links TRBV7-2 to TRBJ2-1, with D tentatively TRBD1 or TRBD2 (6 bases each). The germline V gene encodes CDR1 SGHTA and CDR2 FQGNSA. The CDR3 runs 15 residues. With 4 bases removed from V and 8 bases from J, the gap between germline ends came to 18 bases. The CDR3 sequence: CASSSEPGAIYEQFF. DNA for the CDR3: TGTGCCAGCAGCTCGGAGCCGGGGGCTATCTATGAGCAGTTCTTC.

This sequence joins TRBV6-1 and TRBJ2-7; 9 bases align to TRBD2. Germline loops: CDR1 MNHNS, CDR2 SASEGT. This CDR3 is built from 15 residues. V was clipped by 4 bases and J by 4 bases; unmatched bases: 8. As DNA, the CDR3 is TGTGCCAGCAGTGTCGGTCTAGCGGGGCCGTACGAGCAGTACTTC. It yields the protein CASSVGLAGPYEQYF.

This clonotype was recorded a few times. The J gene is TRBJ1-1, the V gene TRBV12-3 or TRBV12-4; the D is unclear. Trimming stripped 3 bases from V and 5 bases from J, with 7 bases between. The CDR3 covers 12 residues. The chain's CDR3 is CASSFLLTEAFF. The CDR3 DNA is TGTGCCAGCAGTTTCTTGCTGACTGAAGCTTTCTTT.